This T cell receptor (beta chain) was retrieved from a study of T cell changes during pregnancy in multiple sclerosis. Germline CDR1 LGHNA, CDR2 YNFKEQ. The V segment lost 0 bases and the J segment 7 bases; nucleotides outside the gene matches: 7. The length of the CDR3 is 16 residues. Assay used: immunoSEQ multiplex PCR; TCRdb lists only in-frame clones, some missing. The top ten hold 2% to 3% of the sample, which has 90,000 to 100,000 clones, 92% seen once. The sequence was collected from a female donor in good health, enrolled as a control in a pregnancy study. The starting material was peripheral blood, obtained after pregnancy. The chain employs TRBV4-2 and TRBJ1-5; 9 nucleotides match TRBD1. The CDR3 spells CASSQDGDRVNQPQHF. The CDR3 region has the DNA TGTGCCAGCAGCCAAGATGGGGACAGGGTGAACCAGCCCCAGCATTTT.